This entry features one TCR beta chain sequence. Germline CDR1 is SGHDN and CDR2 is FVKESK. The CDR3 extends over 13 amino acids. V lost 4 bases, J lost 5 bases, and 2 bases stayed unmatched. These data belong to a study of cytomegalovirus exposure and HLA in healthy donors. PCR involved 60 Vbeta and 13 Jbeta primers. Some clones are missing from TCRdb's copy, which holds only in-frame ones; the method was immunoSEQ multiplex PCR. The sample lists about 130,000 clones, about four fifths seen once, with about 3.5% in the top ten. This TCR came from a woman between 35 and 50 years old in good health and CMV-seropositive. The sequencing input was PBMCs. The chain uses TRBV14 and TRBJ2-5; TRBD2 agrees at 9 bases. CDR3 sequence (DNA): TGTGCCAGCAGCCCGGGACTAGCTGAGACCCAGTACTTC. The encoded protein is CASSPGLAETQYF.